The 26 T cell receptor beta chains given below trace back to one sample, sequenced in a study of identical twins. One entry per CDR3 protein, called by TCRdb with MiXCR from the 5' RACE reads. The table records approximately 350,000 distinct CDR3 sequences, roughly an eighth of them present only once. The sample also formed part of further work on yellow fever vaccine responses in identical twins.

The sequenced sample was CD8+ T cells sorted from blood. The receptors originated from a woman aged 18-30 years in good health.

The V gene is TRBV15, the J gene TRBJ1-2; no definite D call. In germline, CDR1 is LNHNV, CDR2 YYDKDF (reference sequence). CDR3 length equals 15 residues. With 1 base removed from V and 7 bases from J, the gap between germline ends came to 16 bases. CDR3 protein: CATSRVETAWSGYTF. The CDR3 nucleotides read TGTGCCACCAGCAGAGTTGAAACAGCTTGGTCTGGCTACACCTTC.

The sample holds a few counts of this clonotype. This rearrangement joins TRBV9 to TRBJ2-1; tentative D call: TRBD2 (5 bases). This CDR3 region has 16 residues. V dropped 0 bases and J dropped 6 bases, with 16 bases sitting between them. Germline CDR1 is SGDLS and CDR2 is YYNGEE. The chain's CDR3 is CASSVASGSGVNEQFF. CDR3 DNA: TGTGCCAGCAGCGTAGCGAGTGGGTCCGGGGTCAATGAGCAGTTCTTC.

The chain combines TRBV6-5 with TRBJ1-1; the D gene is possibly TRBD1 (6 bases). Germline assignment: CDR1 MNHEY and CDR2 SVGAGI. Between the trimmed V and J ends, which lost 0 bases and 8 bases, there was a span of 10 bases. The CDR3 has 13 residues. In nucleotides, the CDR3 is TGTGCCAGCAGTTACTCGGGGGCAGGAGAAGCTTTCTTT. Residues: CASSYSGAGEAFF.

This clonotype turned up a few times. V and J are TRBV10-3 and TRBJ2-5; 12 nucleotides align to TRBD2. The germline gives CDR1 ENHRY, CDR2 SYGVKD. This CDR3 contains 16 residues. V lost 0 bases, J lost 7 bases, and 6 bases stayed unmatched. Written as DNA, the CDR3 is TGTGCCATCAGTGAGTCGACTAGCGGGGGCCTCACGACCCAGTACTTC. This translates into CAISESTSGGLTTQYF.

This clonotype was seen many times. This CDR3 reads CASSYRGGNYGYTF. The DNA for the CDR3 is TGTGCCAGCAGCTACAGGGGAGGAAACTATGGCTACACCTTC. The genes are TRBV12-3 or TRBV12-4 and TRBJ1-2; 7 nucleotides match TRBD1. J gave up 2 bases and V 6 bases, and 6 bases lay outside the gene matches. The CDR3 contains 14 residues.

This clonotype was counted between two and nine times. This chain connects TRBV2 to TRBJ1-2; the D is unclear. The CDR3 loop spans 14 amino acids. V gave up 1 base and J gave up 4 bases, with 10 bases separating them. CDR1 SNHLY and CDR2 FYNNEI come from the germline V gene. The CDR3 DNA is TGTGCCAGCAGTGAAGGATCGGGCGTCTATGGCTACACCTTC. Encoded protein: CASSEGSGVYGYTF.

The J gene is TRBJ2-1, the V gene TRBV11-1, with 8 bases that match TRBD2. Germline lookup yields CDR1 SGHAT and CDR2 FQDESV (reference sequence). J lost 7 bases, V lost 3 bases, and 11 bases had no gene match. The CDR3 is 16 residues long. The CDR3 reads CASSLYSPGLGNEQFF. The CDR3 bases are TGTGCCAGCAGCTTGTATTCTCCGGGACTAGGAAATGAGCAGTTCTTC.

V is TRBV4-1 and J is TRBJ2-1; no clear D. V was clipped by 4 bases and J by 4 bases, with 17 bases between them. CDR1 and CDR2 (germline): MGHRA, YSYEKL. The CDR3 extends over 16 amino acids. The CDR3 bases are TGCGCCAGCAGCCCCGAGATGTGGGTAGGATACAATGAGCAGTTCTTC. Protein sequence: CASSPEMWVGYNEQFF.

This clonotype came up a few times. V is TRBV5-6 and J is TRBJ2-7; D remains ambiguous. Germline V gene lookup returns CDR1 SGHDT and CDR2 YYEEEE. The CDR3 runs to 18 residues. V lost 1 base to trimming and J lost 2 bases, with 22 bases between them. The CDR3 here is CASSLSVGQIPIPYEQYV. DNA for the CDR3: TGTGCCAGCAGCTTGTCGGTAGGGCAGATTCCGATCCCCTACGAGCAGTACGTC.

This chain connects TRBV3-1 to TRBJ1-1; no reliable D call. V lost 2 bases to trimming and J lost 1 base, with 11 bases between them. From germline, CDR1 is LGHDT and CDR2 YNNKEL (reference sequence). This CDR3 region has 15 residues. The CDR3 nucleotides read TGTGCCAGCAGCCAAAGGTACGCAGGGAACACTGAAGCTTTCTTT. This codes for CASSQRYAGNTEAFF.

The table lists this clonotype with a few counts. V gene TRBV6-1 combines with J gene TRBJ2-7; maybe TRBD2 (5 bases). The CDR3 loop spans 15 amino acids. The V gene lost 2 bases and the J gene lost 5 bases, with 16 bases spanning the gap. Germline CDR1 is MNHNS and CDR2 is SASEGT. Here the CDR3 DNA reads TGTGCCAGCAGTGAAATTGGAGGTTACCAAAACGAGCAGTACGTC. Protein sequence: CASSEIGGYQNEQYV.

The chain is built from TRBV20-1 and TRBJ2-1, with 11 bases that match TRBD1. V was clipped by 1 base and J by 2 bases; unmatched bases: 16. This CDR3 comprises 20 residues. The germline CDR1 and CDR2 sequences are DFQATT and SNEGSKA (reference sequence). The CDR3 sequence is CSARGDDRDRGVPPYNEQFF. The CDR3 nucleotides are TGCAGTGCTAGAGGCGATGACCGGGACAGGGGGGTACCCCCCTACAATGAGCAGTTCTTC.

This clonotype turned up a few times. The rearrangement uses TRBV27 and TRBJ2-7, with 9 bases fitting TRBD2. Per the germline V gene, CDR1 is MNHEY and CDR2 is SMNVEV (reference sequence). Trimming took 0 bases from V and 3 from J; bases not matched to a gene: 6. There are 16 residues in the CDR3. The CDR3 DNA is TGTGCCAGCAGTTTATCCCCTCATAGCGGGAGCTACGAGCAGTACTTC. The encoded protein is CASSLSPHSGSYEQYF.

This clonotype was picked up one time. The CDR3 loop reads CASSYPPGRDVDTQYF. The CDR3 DNA follows: TGTGCCAGCAGTTACCCCCCGGGCAGGGACGTAGATACGCAGTATTTT. The V and J genes are TRBV6-7 and TRBJ2-3; either TRBD1 or TRBD2 may supply D (5 bases each). TRBV6-7 counts as an open reading frame of uncertain function. V shed 2 bases and J shed 5 bases, with 17 bases lying between them. CDR3 length equals 16 residues.

The genes are TRBV4-1 and TRBJ2-7; D uncertain. CDR1 is MGHRA, CDR2 YSYEKL, per germline. There are 15 residues in the CDR3. V lost 0 bases to trimming and J lost 3 bases, with 12 bases between them. The CDR3 region is CASSQDDGSLYEQYV. CDR3 DNA: TGCGCCAGCAGCCAAGATGACGGTTCCCTCTACGAGCAGTACGTC.

J is TRBJ2-5 and V is TRBV11-2; D is tentatively TRBD1 or TRBD2 (5 bases each). Germline loops: CDR1 SGHAT, CDR2 FQNNGV. This CDR3 is built from 15 residues. Trimming took 5 bases from V and 5 from J, leaving 18 bases between them. The CDR3: CASSPPTAQRETQYF. CDR3 DNA: TGTGCCAGCAGCCCCCCGACAGCTCAGCGGGAGACCCAGTACTTC.

There are a few counts of this clonotype. DNA for the CDR3: TGTGCCAGCAGCCGCGTACACTACGAGCAGTACTTC. This translates into CASSRVHYEQYF. The rearrangement links TRBV28 to TRBJ2-7, with D unclear. CDR1 is MDHEN, CDR2 SYDVKM, per germline. CDR3 size: 12 residues. V lost 6 bases and J lost 3, with 9 bases in between. Variable domain in full (rest from reference TRBV28 and TRBJ2-7): DVKVTQSSRYLVKRTGEKVFLECVQDMDHENMFWYRQDPGLGLRLIYFSYDVKMKEKGDIPEGYSVSREKKERFSLILESASTNQTSMYLCASSRVHYEQYFGPGTRLTVT.

This chain uses TRBV4-1 with TRBJ2-1; TRBD2 aligns across 7 bases. Germline V gene sequence: CDR1 MGHRA, CDR2 YSYEKL. The CDR3 consists of 12 residues. V lost 1 base and J lost 16; bases outside the gene matches: 7. In DNA, the CDR3 is TGCGCCAGCAGCCAAGGGGGGGGAGGGCCTTTCTTC. Translation gives CASSQGGGGPFF.

The chain combines TRBV27 with TRBJ2-7; 7 bases fit TRBD2. V shed 3 bases and J 4 bases; nucleotides not matched to a gene: 9. The CDR3 length is 15 residues. Germline loops: CDR1 MNHEY, CDR2 SMNVEV (reference sequence). The CDR3 DNA sequence: TGTGCCAGCAGTTTTTCGGGGGGACTCCGTTACGAGCAGTACTTC. Residues: CASSFSGGLRYEQYF.

This chain links TRBV2 with TRBJ1-6; D possibly corresponds to TRBD1 (5 bases). V was pared by 6 bases and J by 8 bases, with 20 bases between. The germline V gene has CDR1 SNHLY and CDR2 FYNNEI. The CDR3 loop spans 16 amino acids. The CDR3 loop reads CASSPRVQGRDSPLHF. In DNA, the CDR3 is TGTGCCAGCAGCCCCAGGGTGCAGGGCAGGGATTCACCCCTCCACTTT.

The chain links TRBV3-1 to TRBJ1-1; 10 bases agree with TRBD1. Losses at the gene ends were 4 bases for V and 5 bases for J; bases not matched to a gene: 7. The CDR3 runs 15 residues. Per the germline V gene, CDR1 is LGHDT and CDR2 is YNNKEL (reference sequence). The CDR3: CASSRGTGARTEAFF. CDR3 sequence (DNA): TGTGCCAGCAGCCGAGGGACAGGGGCGAGGACTGAAGCTTTCTTT.

In this sample, this clonotype turned up a few times. The V call is TRBV20-1, the J call TRBJ2-7; a possible D gene is TRBD2 (6 bases). The CDR3 runs 12 residues. Trimming stripped 6 bases from V and 1 base from J, with 10 bases between. The germline CDR1 and CDR2 sequences are DFQATT and SNEGSKA (reference sequence). CDR3 sequence (DNA): TGCAGTGCAATAGCGGAGTCCTACGAGCAGTACTTC. This sequence encodes CSAIAESYEQYF.

The table lists this clonotype with a few counts. The chain joins TRBV2 to TRBJ2-5; the D call may be TRBD1 or TRBD2 (6 bases each). Germline CDR1 and CDR2: SNHLY and FYNNEI. V lost 10 bases and J lost 5, with 14 bases in between. This CDR3 is built from 12 residues. For the CDR3, the DNA is TGTGCCACCCAAGGGGGGTGGGAGACCCAGTACTTC. Translating it yields CATQGGWETQYF.

This clonotype was seen many times. V usage is TRBV28 and J usage is TRBJ2-1, with D perhaps TRBD2 (6 bases). The germline gives CDR1 MDHEN, CDR2 SYDVKM. This CDR3 comprises 12 residues. The germline V and J ends were trimmed by 4 bases and 9 bases, with 10 bases remaining between them. The CDR3 region is CASSWGVTEQFF. CDR3 DNA: TGTGCCAGCAGTTGGGGGGTTACTGAGCAGTTCTTC.

This clonotype was recorded many times. The chain carries TRBV12-3 or TRBV12-4 and TRBJ2-1; D is perhaps TRBD1 (5 bases). With 6 bases removed from V and 6 bases from J, the gap between germline ends came to 9 bases. The CDR3 consists of 12 residues. CDR3 sequence (DNA): TGTGCCAGCAGCTTCGACAGCAATGAGCAGTTCTTC. Amino acid sequence: CASSFDSNEQFF.

The chain is built from TRBV2 and TRBJ2-7; 13 nucleotides line up with TRBD2. With 4 bases clipped from V and 3 bases from J, the junction kept 6 bases outside the gene matches. This CDR3 region has 16 residues. Per germline, CDR1 SNHLY and CDR2 FYNNEI. CDR3 sequence reads: CASSAGLAGADYEQYV. The CDR3 DNA sequence: TGTGCCAGCAGTGCCGGACTAGCGGGGGCGGACTACGAGCAGTACGTC.